The rows below give T cell receptor beta chains drawn from one sample of a study of long-term antiretroviral therapy in people with HIV. Generated by immunoSEQ multiplex PCR, the TCRdb table keeps only in-frame clones and is missing some. The sample has about 28,000 clones, roughly 95% seen once; the top ten hold 7% to 9%. Material: unsorted PBMCs, obtained around 6 years after starting antiretroviral therapy. The receptors stem from a man younger than 40 with HIV. CDR3s include the opening cysteine and the closing phenylalanine or tryptophan. The D gene is left open where the match is weak. Only part of the rows carry a size: once, few, many, or a class if the clone is expanded.

CDR3aa: CSGTGYNEQFF
CDR3nt: TGCAGCGGGACAGGGTACAATGAGCAGTTCTTC
j_gene: TRBJ2-1
d_gene: TRBD1
v_gene: TRBV29-1
abundance: -

CDR3aa: CASSDGTGGADTEAFF
CDR3nt: TGTGCCAGCAGCGACGGGACAGGGGGCGCAGACACTGAAGCTTTCTTT
j_gene: TRBJ1-1
d_gene: TRBD1
v_gene: TRBV4-2
abundance: -

CDR3aa: CAISSTPGQGVYGYTF
CDR3nt: TGTGCCATCAGCTCAACTCCGGGACAGGGAGTCTATGGCTACACCTTC
j_gene: TRBJ1-2
d_gene: TRBD1
v_gene: TRBV10-3
abundance: -

CDR3aa: CASSDGISYGYTF
CDR3nt: TGTGCCAGCAGTGACGGGATTTCCTATGGCTACACCTTC
j_gene: TRBJ1-2
d_gene: -
v_gene: TRBV6-5
abundance: -

CDR3aa: CASSLTGTSGAQYEQYF
CDR3nt: TGCGCCAGCAGCTTGACCGGGACTAGCGGGGCCCAGTACGAGCAGTACTTC
j_gene: TRBJ2-7
d_gene: TRBD2
v_gene: TRBV5-1
abundance: -

CDR3aa: CASSITGGNEQFF
CDR3nt: TGTGCCAGTAGTATAACAGGGGGCAATGAGCAGTTCTTC
j_gene: TRBJ2-1
d_gene: TRBD1
v_gene: TRBV19
abundance: -

CDR3aa: CASSRQQGDEQYF
CDR3nt: TGTGCCAGCTCACGACAACAGGGAGACGAGCAGTACTTC
j_gene: TRBJ2-7
d_gene: -
v_gene: TRBV18
abundance: -

CDR3aa: CASSSWRQGEWTEAFF
CDR3nt: TGTGCCAGCAGCTCGTGGCGACAGGGGGAATGGACTGAAGCTTTCTTT
j_gene: TRBJ1-1
d_gene: TRBD1
v_gene: TRBV7-9
abundance: -

CDR3aa: CASTGAEEQYF
CDR3nt: TGTGCCAGCACTGGCGCAGAAGAGCAGTACTTC
j_gene: TRBJ2-7
d_gene: -
v_gene: TRBV6-1
abundance: -

CDR3aa: CASSVTLGRGELFF
CDR3nt: TGTGCCAGCAGCGTTACACTAGGTCGCGGGGAGCTGTTTTTT
j_gene: TRBJ2-2
d_gene: -
v_gene: TRBV9
abundance: -

CDR3aa: CASSFQGTNEQFF
CDR3nt: TGTGCCAGCAGTTTTCAGGGAACGAATGAGCAGTTCTTC
j_gene: TRBJ2-1
d_gene: -
v_gene: TRBV27
abundance: -

CDR3aa: CASSLAGGLAGNPYEQYF
CDR3nt: TGTGCCAGCAGCTTAGCGGGCGGTCTTGCGGGGAACCCTTACGAGCAGTACTTC
j_gene: TRBJ2-7
d_gene: -
v_gene: TRBV7-2
abundance: -

CDR3aa: CASSIVVSGNTIYF
CDR3nt: TGTGCCAGTAGTATTGTTGTTTCCGGAAACACCATATATTTT
j_gene: TRBJ1-3
d_gene: -
v_gene: TRBV19
abundance: -

CDR3aa: CASSRQGADEQYF
CDR3nt: TGCGCCAGCAGCAGACAGGGGGCAGACGAGCAGTACTTC
j_gene: TRBJ2-7
d_gene: TRBD1
v_gene: TRBV5-1
abundance: once

CDR3aa: CASSQEVLAGGTGELFF
CDR3nt: TGTGCCAGCAGCCAAGAGGTTCTAGCGGGGGGGACCGGGGAGCTGTTTTTT
j_gene: TRBJ2-2
d_gene: TRBD2
v_gene: TRBV4-2
abundance: -

CDR3aa: CASSLDRTVYNSPLHF
CDR3nt: TGTGCCAGCAGCTTAGACCGGACAGTTTATAATTCACCCCTCCACTTT
j_gene: TRBJ1-6
d_gene: -
v_gene: TRBV11-2
abundance: -

CDR3aa: CASSPGAKETQYF
CDR3nt: TGTGCCAGCAGCCCAGGGGCCAAAGAGACCCAGTACTTC
j_gene: TRBJ2-5
d_gene: -
v_gene: TRBV7-3
abundance: once

CDR3aa: CAILSSSGGAADTQYF
CDR3nt: TGTGCCATCCTGAGTTCTAGCGGGGGGGCCGCAGATACGCAGTATTTT
j_gene: TRBJ2-3
d_gene: TRBD2
v_gene: TRBV10-3
abundance: -

CDR3aa: CASSLGFTEAFF
CDR3nt: TGTGCCAGCAGCCTAGGGTTCACTGAAGCTTTCTTT
j_gene: TRBJ1-1
d_gene: -
v_gene: TRBV7-9
abundance: -

CDR3aa: CASGTANYGYTF
CDR3nt: TGTGCCAGCGGGACAGCTAACTATGGCTACACCTTC
j_gene: TRBJ1-2
d_gene: TRBD1
v_gene: TRBV6-1
abundance: -

CDR3aa: CASSLNGRAHETQYF
CDR3nt: TGTGCCAGCAGCTTAAACGGGAGGGCCCACGAGACCCAGTACTTC
j_gene: TRBJ2-5
d_gene: TRBD2
v_gene: TRBV7-9
abundance: -

CDR3aa: CASSVTGIGSEKLFF
CDR3nt: TGTGCCAGCAGCGTGACCGGGATAGGGAGTGAAAAACTGTTTTTT
j_gene: TRBJ1-4
d_gene: -
v_gene: TRBV9
abundance: -

CDR3aa: CASSYEWGRADGQPQHF
CDR3nt: TGTGCCAGTAGTTACGAATGGGGCAGGGCGGATGGTCAGCCCCAGCATTTT
j_gene: TRBJ1-5
d_gene: -
v_gene: TRBV19
abundance: -

CDR3aa: CASSQDFGSNQPQHF
CDR3nt: TGTGCCAGCAGCCAAGATTTTGGCAGTAATCAGCCCCAGCATTTT
j_gene: TRBJ1-5
d_gene: -
v_gene: TRBV4-2
abundance: -

CDR3aa: CAWSVTGPSSGNTIYF
CDR3nt: TGTGCCTGGAGTGTTACAGGGCCGAGCTCTGGAAACACCATATATTTT
j_gene: TRBJ1-3
d_gene: -
v_gene: TRBV30
abundance: -

CDR3aa: CASSPPGLYNEQFF
CDR3nt: TGTGCCAGCAGCCCTCCGGGACTGTACAATGAGCAGTTCTTC
j_gene: TRBJ2-1
d_gene: -
v_gene: TRBV7-2
abundance: -

CDR3aa: CASTPLEGRTEAFF
CDR3nt: TGTGCCAGCACCCCCTTGGAAGGGCGCACTGAAGCTTTCTTT
j_gene: TRBJ1-1
d_gene: -
v_gene: TRBV5-5
abundance: -

CDR3aa: CASSQVYTDNQPQHF
CDR3nt: TGCGCCAGCAGCCAAGTTTACACAGACAATCAGCCCCAGCATTTT
j_gene: TRBJ1-5
d_gene: -
v_gene: TRBV4-1
abundance: -

CDR3aa: CASSSSSGFLNEKLFF
CDR3nt: TGCGCCAGCAGCTCATCATCAGGTTTCCTTAATGAAAAACTGTTTTTT
j_gene: TRBJ1-4
d_gene: -
v_gene: TRBV4-3
abundance: -

CDR3aa: CASSSGQVVPEAFF
CDR3nt: TGTGCCAGCAGCTCCGGACAGGTGGTACCTGAAGCTTTCTTT
j_gene: TRBJ1-1
d_gene: TRBD1
v_gene: TRBV5-6
abundance: -